This T cell receptor beta chain came from a study of shared clonotypes between healthy human individuals. Data came from immunoSEQ multiplex PCR; TCRdb stores just in-frame clones and leaves some out. The sample lists about 2.2 million clones, about 92% occurring once. V lost 2 bases and J 5 bases, leaving 10 bases between the germline ends. From germline, CDR1 is SGHDT and CDR2 YYEEEE. This CDR3 contains 13 residues. CD45RO negativity and positive selection for CCR7 defined naive CD8 cells, a population that excluded terminally differentiated effector memory CD45RA+ cells. Donors included only healthy HIV-negative adults lacking recent acute infections or vaccinations. Broader study findings: Non-shared clonotypes showed lower generation probabilities than clonotypes common to all four donors. In four donors, around 5% of naive CD4 clonotypes appeared in common.

As concerns this clone: Its target is unknown.

J is TRBJ1-1 and V is TRBV5-6, with D perhaps TRBD1 (5 bases). The source material was naive CD8+ T cells from PBMCs. This TCR came from a man younger than 30 in good health. Some clones in this sample may be carry-over from other donors' samples. The CDR3: CASSFREGTEAFF. In DNA, the CDR3 is TGTGCCAGCAGCTTCAGGGAAGGAACTGAAGCTTTCTTT.